This T cell receptor (beta chain) was identified in a study of cytomegalovirus exposure and HLA in healthy donors. Points from the study as a whole: Usually a TCR sequence was rare, but some public TCRs were found in many donors.

In the case of this clone: Its antigen is not identified.

Vbeta (60) and Jbeta (13) primers were used in the PCR. This table comes from immunoSEQ multiplex PCR, and its TCRdb copy is limited to in-frame clones, with some not included. The data contain approximately 85,000 clones, about three fifths of them seen just once; the ten biggest clones take up around 5.5%. The sequenced material came from PBMCs. This clonotype originated in a woman aged 25 to 39 in good health and CMV-seropositive.

The CDR3 nucleotides read TGTGCCAGCCTTACAGGAGCGGGGAATTCACCCCTCCACTTT. Its translation: CASLTGAGNSPLHF. V is TRBV6-1 and J is TRBJ1-6, with D possibly being TRBD1 (5 bases). CDR3 size: 14 residues. In germline, CDR1 is MNHNS, CDR2 SASEGT. V was shortened by 8 bases and J by 7 bases, with 15 bases between the two germline ends.